The entry below describes one T cell receptor (beta chain). What it recognizes is unknown. The CDR3 contains 12 residues. Trimming took 10 bases from V and 2 from J, leaving 9 bases between them. In germline, CDR1 is SNHLY, CDR2 FYNNEI. This sample was taken from a study of T cell responses to AZD1222 COVID-19 vaccine. Produced via immunoSEQ multiplex PCR; TCRdb's table is partial and in-frame only. The data show roughly 150,000 clones, with 90% to 95% seen just once and 1.5% held by the top ten. Study-wide points: Baseline seropositivity occurred in only a handful of AZD1222 recipients.

The rearrangement uses TRBV2 and TRBJ1-5; perhaps TRBD1 as D (6 bases). The sample here was peripheral blood, taken 28 days after the second AZD1222 dose. This sequence originates from an adult who received the AZD1222 COVID-19 vaccine. The CDR3 DNA is TGTGCCACCAACAGGGGCAATCAGCCCCAGCATTTT. Encoded protein: CATNRGNQPQHF. The complete variable domain, with remaining parts taken from reference TRBV2 and TRBJ1-5, reads EPEVTQTPSHQVTQMGQEVILRCVPISNHLYFYWYRQILGQKVEFLVSFYNNEISEKSEIFDDQFSVERPDGSNFTLKIRSTKLEDSAMYFCATNRGNQPQHFGDGTRLSIL.